This TCR beta chain was obtained from a study of early T cells in non-severe SARS-CoV-2 infection. Study information: Chains were unpaired, as sequencing was done on bulk RNA from unsorted whole blood.

Trimming removed 5 bases from V and 10 bases from J, with 11 bases in between. This CDR3 has 12 amino acids. CDR1 is MNHEY and CDR2 is SMNVEV in the germline V gene (reference sequence). Study conclusions and caveats: Anti-spike CD8 responses were favored by VDJdb matching, which missed private and CD4 specificities.

This clonotype showed up many times. As yet, its antigen is unknown. TCRdb reprocessed the 5' RACE reads via MiXCR and lists one record per CDR3 protein. The profile shows approximately 30,000 distinct CDR3 sequences, under 7.5% of them singletons. The sequencing sample was made of whole blood. The clonotype was recovered from an adult who was a healthcare worker with PCR-confirmed SARS-CoV-2 infection or an uninfected control (not recorded which). The rearrangement uses TRBV27 and TRBJ1-4; D unclear. The CDR3 sequence is CASSPFRGKLFF. CDR3 sequence (DNA): TGTGCCAGCAGTCCGTTTCGGGGAAAACTGTTTTTT.